The rows below give T cell receptor beta chains drawn from one sample of a study of CD8+ T cells in alopecia areata. The assay was immunoSEQ multiplex PCR, and TCRdb's table has in-frame clones only and misses some. The sample has roughly 30,000 clones, approximately 56% seen once. Sequenced sample: NKG2D-high CD8+ T cells sorted from blood. All receptors come from a human donor with alopecia areata. Both conserved end residues are part of each CDR3. The order of the fields is J gene, V gene, D gene, clone size, CDR3 protein, CDR3 DNA. D genes are given only for firm matches. Part of the rows lack a size; the others show once, few, many or a class for expanded clones.

j_call: TRBJ2-7
v_call: TRBV19
d_call: TRBD1
clone_size: -
cdr3_aa: CASSSTGAYEQYF
cdr3_nt: TGTGCCAGTAGTAGCACAGGGGCCTACGAGCAGTACTTC

j_call: TRBJ2-5
v_call: TRBV5-4
d_call: -
clone_size: -
cdr3_aa: CASSSRTEETQYF
cdr3_nt: TGTGCCAGCAGCTCGAGGACAGAAGAGACCCAGTACTTC

j_call: TRBJ2-7
v_call: TRBV5-1
d_call: -
clone_size: -
cdr3_aa: CASSLGTPYEQYF
cdr3_nt: TGCGCCAGCAGCTTGGGGACCCCCTACGAGCAGTACTTC

j_call: TRBJ2-4
v_call: TRBV5-1
d_call: -
clone_size: -
cdr3_aa: CASSPWEAKNIQYF
cdr3_nt: TGCGCCAGCAGCCCGTGGGAAGCCAAAAACATTCAGTACTTC

j_call: TRBJ2-7
v_call: TRBV5-1
d_call: -
clone_size: -
cdr3_aa: CASTGNSYEQYF
cdr3_nt: TGCGCCAGCACAGGGAACTCCTACGAGCAGTACTTC

j_call: TRBJ2-3
v_call: TRBV29-1
d_call: -
clone_size: -
cdr3_aa: CSVAGYTDTQYF
cdr3_nt: TGCAGCGTTGCGGGGTACACAGATACGCAGTATTTT

j_call: TRBJ1-5
v_call: TRBV4-1
d_call: -
clone_size: -
cdr3_aa: CASSLDRLHQPQHF
cdr3_nt: TGCGCCAGCAGCTTAGACAGGTTACATCAGCCCCAGCATTTT

j_call: TRBJ2-1
v_call: TRBV29-1
d_call: TRBD1
clone_size: -
cdr3_aa: CSVPGQGYNEQFF
cdr3_nt: TGCAGCGTTCCGGGACAGGGATACAATGAGCAGTTCTTC

j_call: TRBJ2-7
v_call: TRBV7-9
d_call: TRBD2
clone_size: -
cdr3_aa: CASSNPGLAGHEQYF
cdr3_nt: TGTGCCAGCAGCAACCCGGGACTAGCCGGCCACGAGCAGTACTTC

j_call: TRBJ2-1
v_call: TRBV5-6
d_call: -
clone_size: few
cdr3_aa: CASSFGTEQFF
cdr3_nt: TGTGCCAGCAGCTTCGGGACAGAGCAGTTCTTC

j_call: TRBJ2-7
v_call: TRBV7-9
d_call: -
clone_size: once
cdr3_aa: CASSLERPGIYEQYF
cdr3_nt: TGTGCCAGCAGCTTAGAGCGGCCGGGGATCTACGAGCAGTACTTC

j_call: TRBJ2-1
v_call: TRBV5-4
d_call: TRBD2
clone_size: -
cdr3_aa: CASRISGAYNEQFF
cdr3_nt: TGTGCCAGCAGGATTAGCGGGGCCTACAATGAGCAGTTCTTC

j_call: TRBJ2-5
v_call: TRBV21-1
d_call: -
clone_size: -
cdr3_aa: CASSKAVKRGVGETQYF
cdr3_nt: TGTGCCAGCAGCAAAGCGGTTAAGCGGGGAGTTGGAGAGACCCAGTACTTC

j_call: TRBJ2-5
v_call: TRBV11-2
d_call: -
clone_size: once
cdr3_aa: CASSLGGQGRQETQYF
cdr3_nt: TGTGCCAGCAGCTTAGGGGGGCAAGGCAGACAAGAGACCCAGTACTTC

j_call: TRBJ1-1
v_call: TRBV5-6
d_call: -
clone_size: -
cdr3_aa: CASGFRGLNTEAFF
cdr3_nt: TGTGCCAGCGGTTTTCGGGGGTTGAACACTGAAGCTTTCTTT

j_call: TRBJ2-3
v_call: TRBV7-9
d_call: TRBD1
clone_size: medium-sized
cdr3_aa: CASSPKDRESDTQYF
cdr3_nt: TGTGCCAGCAGTCCCAAAGACAGGGAATCAGATACGCAGTATTTT

j_call: TRBJ2-1
v_call: TRBV7-9
d_call: -
clone_size: -
cdr3_aa: CASRPQLSYNEQFF
cdr3_nt: TGTGCCAGCAGACCCCAGCTCTCCTACAATGAGCAGTTCTTC

j_call: TRBJ2-1
v_call: TRBV30
d_call: -
clone_size: -
cdr3_aa: CAWTEVADNEQFF
cdr3_nt: TGTGCCTGGACGGAGGTCGCGGACAATGAGCAGTTCTTC

j_call: TRBJ2-5
v_call: TRBV7-3
d_call: -
clone_size: once
cdr3_aa: CASSLIGSGETQYF
cdr3_nt: TGTGCCAGCAGCTTAATAGGGAGCGGCGAGACCCAGTACTTC

j_call: TRBJ2-7
v_call: TRBV5-1
d_call: TRBD2
clone_size: -
cdr3_aa: CASSPAPRGSTRHYEQYF
cdr3_nt: TGCGCCAGCAGCCCAGCCCCCCGCGGGAGTACCCGACACTACGAGCAGTACTTC

j_call: TRBJ1-1
v_call: TRBV5-1
d_call: -
clone_size: once
cdr3_aa: CASSLVGGENTEAFF
cdr3_nt: TGCGCCAGCAGCTTGGTAGGCGGAGAGAACACTGAAGCTTTCTTT

j_call: TRBJ2-5
v_call: TRBV5-1
d_call: -
clone_size: once
cdr3_aa: CASSLFGQPQETQYF
cdr3_nt: TGCGCCAGCAGCTTGTTCGGACAGCCCCAAGAGACCCAGTACTTC

j_call: TRBJ2-7
v_call: TRBV7-2
d_call: TRBD2
clone_size: few
cdr3_aa: CASSQRTSGIYEQYF
cdr3_nt: TGTGCCAGCAGCCAACGGACTAGCGGGATTTATGAGCAGTACTTC

j_call: TRBJ2-1
v_call: TRBV9
d_call: -
clone_size: -
cdr3_aa: CASSVAAIDRPGHDYNEQFF
cdr3_nt: TGTGCCAGCAGCGTAGCTGCTATTGATAGACCGGGCCACGACTACAATGAGCAGTTCTTC

j_call: TRBJ1-2
v_call: TRBV2
d_call: TRBD1
clone_size: -
cdr3_aa: CASSQQTGQFYGYTF
cdr3_nt: TGTGCCAGCAGTCAACAAACGGGACAGTTCTATGGCTACACCTTC

j_call: TRBJ2-1
v_call: TRBV7-2
d_call: -
clone_size: -
cdr3_aa: CASISPPPYNEQFF
cdr3_nt: TGTGCCAGCATTTCCCCCCCACCCTACAATGAGCAGTTCTTC

j_call: TRBJ1-1
v_call: TRBV7-3
d_call: -
clone_size: once
cdr3_aa: CASSPPGRNTEAFF
cdr3_nt: TGTGCCAGCAGTCCCCCGGGACGGAACACTGAAGCTTTCTTT

j_call: TRBJ1-1
v_call: TRBV29-1
d_call: -
clone_size: -
cdr3_aa: CSVVRMNTEAFF
cdr3_nt: TGCAGCGTTGTGCGGATGAACACTGAAGCTTTCTTT

j_call: TRBJ1-5
v_call: TRBV27
d_call: TRBD1
clone_size: -
cdr3_aa: CASGQGAQPQHF
cdr3_nt: TGTGCCAGCGGTCAGGGGGCTCAGCCCCAGCATTTT

j_call: TRBJ1-1
v_call: TRBV7-9
d_call: TRBD1
clone_size: -
cdr3_aa: CASSLVLGQGVSDTEAFF
cdr3_nt: TGTGCCAGCAGCTTAGTCCTAGGACAGGGGGTTTCGGACACTGAAGCTTTCTTT

j_call: TRBJ2-1
v_call: TRBV7-9
d_call: TRBD1
clone_size: -
cdr3_aa: CASSLIGTDGNEQFF
cdr3_nt: TGTGCCAGCAGCCTCATCGGGACAGACGGCAATGAGCAGTTCTTC

j_call: TRBJ2-1
v_call: TRBV6-6
d_call: TRBD1
clone_size: -
cdr3_aa: CASSYSETGVNEQFF
cdr3_nt: TGTGCCAGCAGTTACTCGGAGACAGGGGTGAATGAGCAGTTCTTC

j_call: TRBJ1-2
v_call: TRBV9
d_call: TRBD1
clone_size: -
cdr3_aa: CASSARTGNYGYTF
cdr3_nt: TGTGCCAGCAGCGCAAGGACAGGGAACTATGGCTACACCTTC

j_call: TRBJ2-7
v_call: TRBV11-3
d_call: TRBD1
clone_size: -
cdr3_aa: CASSYGQDMFYEQYF
cdr3_nt: TGTGCCAGCAGCTACGGACAGGATATGTTCTACGAGCAGTACTTC

j_call: TRBJ2-7
v_call: TRBV19
d_call: -
clone_size: -
cdr3_aa: CASNNGWDEQYF
cdr3_nt: TGTGCCAGTAATAACGGGTGGGACGAGCAGTACTTC

j_call: TRBJ1-1
v_call: TRBV5-1
d_call: -
clone_size: -
cdr3_aa: CASSFRGGEDTEAFF
cdr3_nt: TGCGCCAGCAGCTTTCGTGGGGGCGAGGACACTGAAGCTTTCTTT

j_call: TRBJ2-7
v_call: TRBV6-5
d_call: -
clone_size: -
cdr3_aa: CASMGQGNEQYF
cdr3_nt: TGTGCCAGCATGGGGCAGGGGAACGAGCAGTACTTC

j_call: TRBJ1-4
v_call: TRBV27
d_call: -
clone_size: -
cdr3_aa: CASSLLAGDEKLFF
cdr3_nt: TGTGCCAGCAGTTTATTGGCAGGGGATGAAAAACTGTTTTTT

j_call: TRBJ2-7
v_call: TRBV11-2
d_call: -
clone_size: -
cdr3_aa: CASSLPSYEQYF
cdr3_nt: TGTGCCAGCAGCTTGCCTTCCTACGAGCAGTACTTC

j_call: TRBJ2-7
v_call: TRBV4-1
d_call: -
clone_size: -
cdr3_aa: CASSPAHRAISSYEQYF
cdr3_nt: TGCGCCAGCAGCCCAGCTCACAGGGCAATCAGCTCCTACGAGCAGTACTTC

j_call: TRBJ2-1
v_call: TRBV5-1
d_call: -
clone_size: -
cdr3_aa: CASSLAETRVVSYNEQFF
cdr3_nt: TGCGCCAGCAGCTTGGCAGAGACTAGAGTTGTCTCCTACAATGAGCAGTTCTTC

j_call: TRBJ2-1
v_call: TRBV4-1
d_call: -
clone_size: -
cdr3_aa: CASSFRAATYNEQFF
cdr3_nt: TGCGCCAGCAGCTTCCGAGCGGCTACCTACAATGAGCAGTTCTTC

j_call: TRBJ1-2
v_call: TRBV6-5
d_call: -
clone_size: -
cdr3_aa: CASTPDGVGGYTF
cdr3_nt: TGTGCCAGCACCCCGGACGGAGTGGGTGGCTACACCTTC

j_call: TRBJ2-1
v_call: TRBV28
d_call: -
clone_size: few
cdr3_aa: CASSSSGADEQFF
cdr3_nt: TGTGCCAGCAGCTCCTCGGGGGCCGATGAGCAGTTCTTC